This T cell receptor beta chain came from a study of blood T cell repertoires in COVID-19. At the level of the study: Samples taken during acute and convalescent COVID-19 were collected in the United States, Italy and Spain. T cells, B-cell-depleted T cells, or PBMCs supplied cDNA or gDNA.

Recovered status in Cohort 3 required two negative PCRs, clearance, or symptom resolution. Germline CDR1 is SEHNR and CDR2 is FQNEAQ (reference sequence). The CDR3 is made up of 16 amino acids. The V end lost 2 bases, the J end lost 2 bases, and 13 bases lay between the germline ends. Original methodology: The assay estimated nucleated cells by amplifying reference gene primers. The data were produced by immunoSEQ multiplex PCR, yet TCRdb's version contains in-frame clones alone and is incomplete. D and trimming come from the DNA, and the V and J calls and clone size come from that table. The repertoire holds roughly 500,000 clones, around 89% seen once, with approximately 1.8% in the top ten.

This receptor was identified in a woman aged 40-49 years who had recovered from COVID-19. This sequence joins TRBV7-9 and TRBJ2-1; D unresolved. Input material: PBMCs or T cells enriched from blood (not recorded which). The CDR3 DNA follows: TGTGCCAGCAGCTTACTCTGGCCATTAACCTACAATGAGCAGTTCTTC. It yields the protein CASSLLWPLTYNEQFF.